Listed below are T cell receptor beta chains from one sample, sequenced in a study of blood T cell repertoires in COVID-19. Assay: immunoSEQ multiplex PCR; the TCRdb copy retains only in-frame clones and omits some. Of about 140,000 clones listed, around 80% are singletons. The sample taken for sequencing was peripheral blood. The receptors stem from a man aged 60 to 69 with acute or convalescent COVID-19. Each CDR3 is given with its conserved first and last residue. The D gene is left open where the match is weak. Size tells how often a clone was seen (once, few, many) or the class of an expanded clone, and some rows leave it out.

V gene: TRBV19; D gene: TRBD1; J gene: TRBJ1-1; clone size: few; CDR3 DNA: TGTGCCAGTAGTATTTTAGGCAGGGGGGCGTCCTACACTGAAGCTTTCTTT; CDR3 protein: CASSILGRGASYTEAFF
V gene: TRBV12-3/TRBV12-4; D gene: .; J gene: TRBJ2-1; clone size: .; CDR3 DNA: TGTGCCAGCAGTGAAGACCAGGGTAATGAGCAGTTCTTC; CDR3 protein: CASSEDQGNEQFF
V gene: TRBV21-1; D gene: .; J gene: TRBJ2-1; clone size: .; CDR3 DNA: TGTGCCAGCAGCAAAGTCGGGACACACGAGCAGTTCTTC; CDR3 protein: CASSKVGTHEQFF
V gene: TRBV12-3/TRBV12-4; D gene: .; J gene: TRBJ2-1; clone size: .; CDR3 DNA: TGTGCCAGCAGTGGGACATCTTACAATGAGCAGTTCTTC; CDR3 protein: CASSGTSYNEQFF
V gene: TRBV4-2; D gene: TRBD2; J gene: TRBJ2-7; clone size: .; CDR3 DNA: TGTGCCAGCAGCCAAGGTGGGAGGGCCGTCGAGCAGTACTTC; CDR3 protein: CASSQGGRAVEQYF
V gene: TRBV7-9; D gene: TRBD1; J gene: TRBJ1-4; clone size: .; CDR3 DNA: TGTGCCAGCAGCCTGCCCACTGGGACAGGGTCTGGTACAATGTTTTTT; CDR3 protein: CASSLPTGTGSGTMFF
V gene: TRBV24-1; D gene: TRBD1; J gene: TRBJ2-1; clone size: .; CDR3 DNA: TGTGCCACCAGTGATTCCGGGACAGAGGTCTACAATGAGCAGTTCTTC; CDR3 protein: CATSDSGTEVYNEQFF
V gene: TRBV28; D gene: TRBD1; J gene: TRBJ1-1; clone size: .; CDR3 DNA: TGTGCCAGCATCCAATCAGGGGGTTTCACTGAAGCTTTCTTT; CDR3 protein: CASIQSGGFTEAFF
V gene: TRBV28; D gene: TRBD2; J gene: TRBJ2-1; clone size: .; CDR3 DNA: TGTGCCAGCATCTACTCGGGAGGCGGTACCAATGAGCAGTTCTTC; CDR3 protein: CASIYSGGGTNEQFF
V gene: TRBV13; D gene: TRBD2; J gene: TRBJ2-7; clone size: .; CDR3 DNA: TGTGCCAGCAGCACACTAGCGGCCTACGAGCAGTACTTC; CDR3 protein: CASSTLAAYEQYF
V gene: TRBV15; D gene: TRBD2; J gene: TRBJ2-7; clone size: .; CDR3 DNA: TGTGCCACCAGCAGACCCAACCAGGGGCTAGCGGGAGTGGAGCAGTACTTC; CDR3 protein: CATSRPNQGLAGVEQYF